This T cell receptor (beta chain) appears in the sequencing data of a study of identical twins. Overall study findings and caveats: Models predicted less out-of-frame TCR alpha sharing in monozygotic twins than was found. Cord blood beta clonotypes that were abundant carried fewer insertions, and memory repertoires showed no such trend. A partial confounding effect on zero-insertion analyses could come from invariant MAIT and iNKT cells.

By share of the sample, this clonotype is large (0.1 to 1%). The antigen is unknown. cDNA molecules carried unique molecular identifiers, and template switching added a universal primer site. TCRdb reanalysed the 5' RACE reads using MiXCR and keeps one entry per CDR3 protein. Among 410,000 or so distinct CDR3 sequences listed, under 20% were seen once. V was shortened by 4 bases and J by 7 bases, with 15 bases between the two germline ends. The CDR3 is 14 amino acids. CDR1 SGDLS and CDR2 YYNGEE come from the germline V gene. The TCR was taken from a man between 50 and 59 years old in good health. Material for sequencing was naive T cells sorted from blood. The chain has TRBV9 and TRBJ1-3; D may be TRBD1 (6 bases). The CDR3: CASSSLGGINTIYF. The CDR3 nucleotides read TGTGCCAGCAGCTCCCTAGGGGGGATCAACACCATATATTTT.